Shown below are 24 T cell receptor beta chains from a single sample sequenced in a study of human T cells and chemical hapten exposure. This sample's time point: patch test 1, 2 weeks after DPC sensitization. Treatment noted: therapeutic diphenylcyclopropenone sensitization with weekly scalp DPC. MiXCR, run by TCRdb on the RACE reads, gives a single entry per CDR3 protein. The repertoire holds around 190,000 distinct CDR3 sequences, with around 22% as singletons. The sequences come from whole blood, collected in connection with sensitization to the hapten diphenylcyclopropenone (DPC). The receptors stem from a woman in her forties or fifties with alopecia areata. Some clones in this sample may be carry-over from other donors' samples.

The rearrangement links TRBV27 to TRBJ2-3, with a possible D match to TRBD2 (6 bases). The CDR3 consists of 14 residues. V was pared by 7 bases and J by 5 bases, with 16 bases between. The germline V gene encodes CDR1 MNHEY and CDR2 SMNVEV (reference sequence). CDR3 nucleotides: TGTGCCAGCAAAACGGGACTTCATGGAGATACGCAGTATTTT. Translating it yields CASKTGLHGDTQYF.

Remarks on this clonotype: A much larger clone sits a single nucleotide away, making a read error possible. The CDR3 DNA reads TGTGCCAGCAGCGTGGACAGGTCCTACGAGCAGTACTTC. This codes for CASSVDRSYEQYF. The chain carries TRBV2 and TRBJ2-7; 7 nucleotides line up with TRBD1. Germline CDR1 is SNHLY and CDR2 is FYNNEI. The CDR3 contains 13 residues. V lost 6 bases and J lost 1; bases outside the gene matches: 3.

The rearrangement joins TRBV6-6 to TRBJ2-6; D may be TRBD1 (6 bases). The CDR3 has 16 residues. Germline CDR1 MNHNY, CDR2 SVGAGI (reference sequence). V was cut by 2 bases and J by 0 bases, with 8 bases left in between. The CDR3 reads CASSYGRGSGANVLTF. CDR3 sequence (DNA): TGTGCCAGCAGTTACGGCAGGGGCTCTGGGGCCAACGTCCTGACTTTC.

This clonotype was seen many times. V usage is TRBV6-1 and J usage is TRBJ1-5, with a possible D match to TRBD1 (5 bases). The germline CDR1 and CDR2 sequences are MNHNS and SASEGT. The CDR3 runs 11 residues. Trimming stripped 8 bases from V and 4 bases from J, with 6 bases between. The CDR3 loop reads CASGGNQPQHF. The CDR3 DNA reads TGTGCCAGCGGGGGGAATCAGCCCCAGCATTTT.

In this sample, this clonotype turned up a few times. The chain joins TRBV7-9 to TRBJ1-2, with unresolved D. There are 13 residues in the CDR3. Germline CDR1 and CDR2: SEHNR and FQNEAQ (reference sequence). V was cut by 5 bases and J by 2 bases, with 9 bases left in between. The CDR3 bases are TGTGCCAGCAGCCTGTGGGAAAACTATGGCTACACCTTC. It encodes CASSLWENYGYTF.

This clonotype occurred many times. This sequence joins TRBV2 and TRBJ1-5, with a possible D match to TRBD1 (5 bases). This CDR3 is built from 16 residues. V shed 6 bases and J shed 8 bases, with 23 bases lying between them. Germline V gene lookup returns CDR1 SNHLY and CDR2 FYNNEI. The CDR3 loop is CASSPLGTGPWEPQHF. For the CDR3, the DNA is TGTGCCAGCAGCCCCCTGGGGACGGGACCTTGGGAGCCCCAGCATTTT. Looking up the rest from reference TRBV2 and TRBJ1-5 gives the full variable domain: EPEVTQTPSHQVTQMGQEVILRCVPISNHLYFYWYRQILGQKVEFLVSFYNNEISEKSEIFDDQFSVERPDGSNFTLKIRSTKLEDSAMYFCASSPLGTGPWEPQHFGDGTRLSIL.

In its sample, this clonotype was seen a few times. The V and J genes are TRBV2 and TRBJ2-2; D gene uncertain. CDR1 is SNHLY, CDR2 FYNNEI, per germline. V was trimmed by 9 bases and J by 4 bases, leaving 18 bases between them. This CDR3 region has 15 residues. The CDR3 region has the DNA TGTGCCAGTCTTATAGGGAACACCTTCACCGGGGAGCTGTTTTTT. Its translation: CASLIGNTFTGELFF. Filled out from reference TRBV2 and TRBJ2-2, the complete variable domain reads EPEVTQTPSHQVTQMGQEVILRCVPISNHLYFYWYRQILGQKVEFLVSFYNNEISEKSEIFDDQFSVERPDGSNFTLKIRSTKLEDSAMYFCASLIGNTFTGELFFGEGSRLTVL.

This clonotype was seen more than once but under ten times. This chain uses TRBV29-1 with TRBJ1-2; D is ambiguous. The V gene's germline CDR1 is SQVTM and CDR2 ANQGSEA. Trimming took off 3 bases at V and 6 bases at J, with 8 bases between the two ends. The CDR3 length is 11 residues. The CDR3 region is CSVDPWDGYTF. In DNA, the CDR3 is TGCAGCGTTGATCCCTGGGATGGCTACACCTTC.

This clonotype was counted between two and nine times. As DNA, the CDR3 is TGCAGCGTTGAAGATCCTCCAGGGGACACTGAAGCTTTCTTT. Its translation is CSVEDPPGDTEAFF. The chain is built from TRBV29-1 and TRBJ1-1, with D possibly matching TRBD1 (6 bases). In germline, CDR1 is SQVTM, CDR2 ANQGSEA. The ends were cut back, 0 bases at V and 3 bases at J, with 11 bases in the middle. This CDR3 has 14 amino acids. Full variable domain (remainder filled in from reference TRBV29-1 and TRBJ1-1): SAVISQKPSRDICQRGTSLTIQCQVDSQVTMMFWYRQQPGQSLTLIATANQGSEATYESGFVIDKFPISRPNLTFSTLTVSNMSPEDSSIYLCSVEDPPGDTEAFFGQGTRLTVV.

The J gene is TRBJ2-7, the V gene TRBV29-1; D possibly corresponds to TRBD2 (6 bases). The ends were cut back, 1 base at V and 6 bases at J, with 10 bases in the middle. Per germline, CDR1 SQVTM and CDR2 ANQGSEA. The CDR3 runs 12 residues. The CDR3 reads CSVEGGVAEQYF. The CDR3 region has the DNA TGCAGCGTTGAAGGCGGGGTTGCCGAGCAGTACTTC.

The chain employs TRBV12-3 or TRBV12-4 and TRBJ2-7; D perhaps matches TRBD2 (5 bases). The V end was cut by 5 bases, the J end by 6 bases, with 14 bases between. The CDR3 is 13 amino acids. The CDR3: CASSPRGDGEQYF. CDR3 nucleotides: TGTGCCAGCAGTCCCCGGGGAGACGGCGAGCAGTACTTC.

This clonotype was recorded a few times. This chain connects TRBV10-3 to TRBJ2-6; 7 bases align to TRBD1. The CDR3 spans 19 residues. Trimming took 6 bases from V and 0 from J; bases not matched to a gene: 14. Germline CDR1 reads ENHRY; CDR2 reads SYGVKD. CDR3 nucleotide sequence: TGTGCCATCAGCTCATATCCGGGACAGCAACGCTCTGGGGCCAACGTCCTGACTTTC. Its protein is CAISSYPGQQRSGANVLTF.

The rearrangement uses TRBV6-2 or TRBV6-3 and TRBJ1-3, with 7 bases that match TRBD1. This CDR3 has 15 amino acids. With 8 bases clipped from V and 0 bases from J, the junction kept 7 bases outside the gene matches. The germline gives CDR1 MNHEY, CDR2 SVGEGT. In nucleotides, the CDR3 is TGTGCCAGCGGACAGGAAATTACCTCTGGAAACACCATATATTTT. This encodes CASGQEITSGNTIYF.

Only a few counts were recorded for this clonotype. This sequence joins TRBV29-1 and TRBJ1-2, with D maybe TRBD1 (6 bases). This CDR3 has 14 residues. The germline gives CDR1 SQVTM, CDR2 ANQGSEA. V was trimmed by 5 bases and J by 7 bases, leaving 20 bases between them. The chain's CDR3 is CSVPQGGTTIGYTF. The CDR3 region has the DNA TGCAGCGTTCCCCAAGGTGGGACAACGATTGGCTACACCTTC.

This clonotype was counted a few times. The J gene is TRBJ1-5, the V gene TRBV7-2, with a possible D match to TRBD1 (6 bases). The V gene's germline CDR1 is SGHTA and CDR2 FQGNSA. This CDR3 is built from 14 residues. V dropped 5 bases and J dropped 4 bases, with 12 bases sitting between them. CDR3 residues: CASSRQAFNQPQHF. CDR3 nucleotide sequence: TGTGCCAGCAGCCGACAGGCCTTTAATCAGCCCCAGCATTTT.

This chain connects TRBV7-6 to TRBJ2-7, with 7 bases that match TRBD2. Germline V gene lookup returns CDR1 SGHVS and CDR2 FNYEAQ. This CDR3 has 14 amino acids. Trimming at V came to 4 bases and at J to 4 bases, leaving 7 bases not matched to a gene. The CDR3 is CASSSGGIPYEQYF. The CDR3 DNA reads as TGTGCCAGCAGCTCGGGGGGAATCCCGTACGAGCAGTACTTC.

In its sample, this clonotype was seen a few times. J is TRBJ1-1 and V is TRBV28, with D perhaps matching TRBD1 (5 bases). This CDR3 is 13 amino acids long. CDR1 is MDHEN, CDR2 SYDVKM, per germline. V dropped 4 bases and J dropped 6 bases, with 12 bases sitting between them. In DNA form, the CDR3 reads TGTGCCAGCAGTTCCCCCGGGACGGCTGAAGCTTTCTTT. Translated, it gives CASSSPGTAEAFF.

This clonotype showed up many times. The chain joins TRBV29-1 to TRBJ1-1, with D tentatively TRBD1 (5 bases). The germline V gene has CDR1 SQVTM and CDR2 ANQGSEA. Trimming took 1 base from V and 4 from J, leaving 7 bases between them. The CDR3 runs to 12 residues. The CDR3 DNA follows: TGCAGCGTTGAAGGTGGGGGCACTGAAGCTTTCTTT. Translation: CSVEGGGTEAFF. Filled out from reference TRBV29-1 and TRBJ1-1, the complete variable domain reads SAVISQKPSRDICQRGTSLTIQCQVDSQVTMMFWYRQQPGQSLTLIATANQGSEATYESGFVIDKFPISRPNLTFSTLTVSNMSPEDSSIYLCSVEGGGTEAFFGQGTRLTVV.

This clonotype was counted only a few times. The DNA of the CDR3 is TGCAGCGTCGACGTGGGGGCTTTCTTT. Protein product: CSVDVGAFF. The rearrangement joins TRBV29-1 to TRBJ1-1; no clear D gene. The germline CDR1 and CDR2 sequences are SQVTM and ANQGSEA. The CDR3 extends over 9 amino acids. The V end lost 6 bases, the J end lost 11 bases, and 10 bases lay between the germline ends. Drawing the rest from reference TRBV29-1 and TRBJ1-1, the complete variable domain is SAVISQKPSRDICQRGTSLTIQCQVDSQVTMMFWYRQQPGQSLTLIATANQGSEATYESGFVIDKFPISRPNLTFSTLTVSNMSPEDSSIYLCSVDVGAFFGQGTRLTVV.

This clonotype came up a few times. The V call is TRBV7-9, the J call TRBJ2-7, with 8 bases aligning to TRBD2. This CDR3 is 15 amino acids long. Germline V gene lookup returns CDR1 SEHNR and CDR2 FQNEAQ (reference sequence). V lost 7 bases to trimming and J lost 4 bases; unmatched junction nucleotides: 12. DNA for the CDR3: TGTGCCAGCACCAAAAGCGGGGGTCGTGGGTACGAGCAGTACTTC. This sequence encodes CASTKSGGRGYEQYF. Full variable domain (rest looked up from reference TRBV7-9 and TRBJ2-7): DTGVSQNPRHKITKRGQNVTFRCDPISEHNRLYWYRQTLGQGPEFLTYFQNEAQLEKSRLLSDRFSAERPKGSFSTLEIQRTEQGDSAMYLCASTKSGGRGYEQYFGPGTRLTVT.

In this sample, this clonotype turned up a few times. The chain recombines TRBV5-5 with TRBJ1-6, with unresolved D. The CDR3 extends over 13 amino acids. Trimming took 4 bases from V and 8 from J, leaving 10 bases between them. From germline, CDR1 is SGHKS and CDR2 YYEKEE (reference sequence). Written as DNA, the CDR3 is TGTGCCAGCAGCCCGGACGGGCATTCACCCCTCCACTTT. It translates to CASSPDGHSPLHF.

The rearrangement uses TRBV4-1 and TRBJ2-5; D may be TRBD1 or TRBD2 (6 bases each). This CDR3 contains 18 residues. Germline loops: CDR1 MGHRA, CDR2 YSYEKL. The V end was cut by 0 bases, the J end by 4 bases, with 21 bases between. The CDR3 nucleotides are TGCGCCAGCAGCCAAGACTGGGCCCCCCGGGGGCGTTCAGAGACCCAGTACTTC. It codes for CASSQDWAPRGRSETQYF.

This clonotype appeared a few times. The V call is TRBV12-3 or TRBV12-4, the J call TRBJ2-5; D not resolved. CDR3 size: 14 residues. Trimming removed 6 bases at V and 4 bases at J, with 15 bases between. The DNA for the CDR3 is TGTGCCAGCAGAATCTTTCTTTTGGGAGAGACCCAGTACTTC. Translated, it gives CASRIFLLGETQYF.

The V call is TRBV5-1, the J call TRBJ1-1, with D possibly being TRBD1 (5 bases). With 4 bases removed from V and 3 bases from J, the gap between germline ends came to 13 bases. The CDR3 length is 14 residues. The V gene's germline CDR1 is SGHRS and CDR2 YFSETQ. The CDR3 sequence: CASSLGPGDTEAFF. The CDR3 DNA is TGCGCCAGCAGCCTGGGACCTGGGGACACTGAAGCTTTCTTT.